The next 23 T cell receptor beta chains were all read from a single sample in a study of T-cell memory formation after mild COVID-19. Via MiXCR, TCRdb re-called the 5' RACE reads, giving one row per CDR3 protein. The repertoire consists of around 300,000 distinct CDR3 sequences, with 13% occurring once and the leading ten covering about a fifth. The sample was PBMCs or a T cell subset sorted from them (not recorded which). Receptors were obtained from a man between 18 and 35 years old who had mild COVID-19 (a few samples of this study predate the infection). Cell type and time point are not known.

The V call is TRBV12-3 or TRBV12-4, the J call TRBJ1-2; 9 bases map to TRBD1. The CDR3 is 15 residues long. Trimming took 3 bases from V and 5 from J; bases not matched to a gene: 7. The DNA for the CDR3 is TGTGCCAGCAGTTTGGGACAGGGAGGGATGTATGGCTACACCTTC. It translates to CASSLGQGGMYGYTF.

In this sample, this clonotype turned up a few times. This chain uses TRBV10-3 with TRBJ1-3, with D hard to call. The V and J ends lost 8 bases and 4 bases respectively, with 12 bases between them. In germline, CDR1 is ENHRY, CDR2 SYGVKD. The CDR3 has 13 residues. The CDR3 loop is CAIPWEAGNTIYF. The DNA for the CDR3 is TGTGCCATCCCTTGGGAGGCGGGAAACACCATATATTTT.

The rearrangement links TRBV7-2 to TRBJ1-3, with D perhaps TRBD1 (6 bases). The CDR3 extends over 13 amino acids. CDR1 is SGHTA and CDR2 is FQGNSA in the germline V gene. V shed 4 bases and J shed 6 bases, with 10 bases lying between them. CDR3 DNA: TGTGCCAGCAGCTGGGACACCCCAAACACCATATATTTT. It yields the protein CASSWDTPNTIYF.

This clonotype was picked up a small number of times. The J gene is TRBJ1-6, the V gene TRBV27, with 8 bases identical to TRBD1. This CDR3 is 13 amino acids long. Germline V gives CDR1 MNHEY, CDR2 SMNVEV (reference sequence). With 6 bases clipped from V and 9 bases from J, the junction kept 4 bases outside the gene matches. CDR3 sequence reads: CASRWTGSSPLHF. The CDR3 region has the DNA TGTGCCAGCAGGTGGACAGGGAGTTCACCCCTCCACTTT.

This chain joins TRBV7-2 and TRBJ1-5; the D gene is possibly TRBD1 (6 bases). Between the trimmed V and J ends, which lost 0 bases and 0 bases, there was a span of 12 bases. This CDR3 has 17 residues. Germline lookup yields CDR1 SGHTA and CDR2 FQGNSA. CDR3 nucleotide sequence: TGTGCCAGCAGCTTAGCGCAGGGGCGCTATAGCAATCAGCCCCAGCATTTT. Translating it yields CASSLAQGRYSNQPQHF.

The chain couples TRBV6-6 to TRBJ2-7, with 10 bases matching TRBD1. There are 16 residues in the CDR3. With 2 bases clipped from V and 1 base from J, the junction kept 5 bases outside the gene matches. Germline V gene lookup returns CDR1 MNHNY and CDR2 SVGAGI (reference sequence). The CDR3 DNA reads TGTGCCAGCAGTTACCCGGGACAGGGGACATCCTACGAGCAGTACTTC. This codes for CASSYPGQGTSYEQYF.

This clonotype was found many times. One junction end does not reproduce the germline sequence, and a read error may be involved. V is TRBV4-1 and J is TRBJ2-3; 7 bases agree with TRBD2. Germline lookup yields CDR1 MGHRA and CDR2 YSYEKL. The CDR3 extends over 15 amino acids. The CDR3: CASSQDRGGTDTQYF. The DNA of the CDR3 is TGTGCCAGCAGCCAAGATCGGGGGGGCACAGATACGCAGTATTTT.

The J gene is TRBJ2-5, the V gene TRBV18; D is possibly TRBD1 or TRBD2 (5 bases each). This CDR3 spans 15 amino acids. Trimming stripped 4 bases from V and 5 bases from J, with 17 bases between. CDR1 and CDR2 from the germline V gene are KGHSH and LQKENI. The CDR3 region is CASSLWDPSGETQYF. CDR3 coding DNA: TGTGCCAGCTCACTGTGGGACCCCTCAGGGGAGACCCAGTACTTC.

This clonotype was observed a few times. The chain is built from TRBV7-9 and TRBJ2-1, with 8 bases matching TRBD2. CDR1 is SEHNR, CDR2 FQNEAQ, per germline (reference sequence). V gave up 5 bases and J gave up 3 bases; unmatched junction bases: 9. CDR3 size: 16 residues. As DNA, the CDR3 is TGTGCCAGCAGCGACGTTGACGGGGGGGTCTACAATGAGCAGTTCTTC. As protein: CASSDVDGGVYNEQFF.

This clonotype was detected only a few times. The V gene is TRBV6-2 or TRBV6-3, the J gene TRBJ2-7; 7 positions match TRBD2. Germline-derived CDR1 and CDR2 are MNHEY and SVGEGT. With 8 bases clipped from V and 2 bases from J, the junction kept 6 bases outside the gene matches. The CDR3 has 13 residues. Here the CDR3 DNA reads TGTGCCAGCCAATACGCGGGGGCCTACGAGCAGTACGTC. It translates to CASQYAGAYEQYV.

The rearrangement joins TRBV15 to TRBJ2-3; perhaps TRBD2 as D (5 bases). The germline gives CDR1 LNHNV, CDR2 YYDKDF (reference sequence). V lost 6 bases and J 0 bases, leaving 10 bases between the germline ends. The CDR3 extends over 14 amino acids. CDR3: CATSGGYSTDTQYF. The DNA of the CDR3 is TGTGCCACCAGTGGCGGGTACAGCACAGATACGCAGTATTTT.

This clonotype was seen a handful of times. The CDR3 nucleotides read TGCAGTCCTTCAGGGGTCTTTAATTCACCCCTCCACTTT. Its translation is CSPSGVFNSPLHF. The rearrangement uses TRBV20-1 and TRBJ1-6, with D possibly being TRBD1 (6 bases). Germline V gives CDR1 DFQATT, CDR2 SNEGSKA (reference sequence). The ends were cut back, 8 bases at V and 6 bases at J, with 14 bases in the middle. This CDR3 spans 13 amino acids.

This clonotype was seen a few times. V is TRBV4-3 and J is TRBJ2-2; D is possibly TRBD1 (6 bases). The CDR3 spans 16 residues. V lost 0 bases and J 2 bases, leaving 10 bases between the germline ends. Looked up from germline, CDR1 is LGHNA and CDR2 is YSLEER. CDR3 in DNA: TGCGCCAGCAGCCAAGAGGGACACCCAAACACCGGGGAGCTGTTTTTT. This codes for CASSQEGHPNTGELFF.

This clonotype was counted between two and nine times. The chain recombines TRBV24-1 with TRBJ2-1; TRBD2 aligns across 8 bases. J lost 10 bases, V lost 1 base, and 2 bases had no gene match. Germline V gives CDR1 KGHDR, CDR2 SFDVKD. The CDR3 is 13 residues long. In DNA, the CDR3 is TGTGCCACCAGTGATTTCGGGGGGGAGGAGCAGTTCTTC. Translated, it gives CATSDFGGEEQFF.

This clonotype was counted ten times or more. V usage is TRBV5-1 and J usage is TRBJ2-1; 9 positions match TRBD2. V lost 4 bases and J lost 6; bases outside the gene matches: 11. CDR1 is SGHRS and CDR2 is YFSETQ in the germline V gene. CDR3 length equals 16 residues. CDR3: CASSGQAGGSGNEQFF. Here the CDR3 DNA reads TGCGCCAGCAGCGGTCAAGCGGGGGGCTCCGGCAATGAGCAGTTCTTC.

CDR3 sequence reads: CASSLRGGGTYNEQFF. The DNA of the CDR3 is TGCGCCAGCAGCCTCCGGGGGGGCGGAACCTACAATGAGCAGTTCTTC. This sequence joins TRBV4-1 and TRBJ2-1; 8 bases fit TRBD2. With V trimmed by 4 bases and J by 2 bases, 7 bases remained unmatched. CDR1 MGHRA and CDR2 YSYEKL come from the germline V gene. The CDR3 spans 16 residues.

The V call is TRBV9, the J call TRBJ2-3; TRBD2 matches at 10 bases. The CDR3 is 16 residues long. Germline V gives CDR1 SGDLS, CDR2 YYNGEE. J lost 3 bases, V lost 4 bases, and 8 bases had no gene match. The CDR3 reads CASSPAPAGGTDTQYF. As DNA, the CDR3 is TGTGCCAGCAGCCCCGCCCCAGCGGGGGGGACAGATACGCAGTATTTT.

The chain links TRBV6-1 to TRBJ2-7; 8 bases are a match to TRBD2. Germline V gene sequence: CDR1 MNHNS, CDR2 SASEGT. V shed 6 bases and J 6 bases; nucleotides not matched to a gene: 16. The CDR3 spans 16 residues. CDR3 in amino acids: CASSGGAGVFGSEQYF. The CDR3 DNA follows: TGTGCCAGCAGCGGGGGGGCCGGTGTTTTCGGAAGCGAGCAGTACTTC.

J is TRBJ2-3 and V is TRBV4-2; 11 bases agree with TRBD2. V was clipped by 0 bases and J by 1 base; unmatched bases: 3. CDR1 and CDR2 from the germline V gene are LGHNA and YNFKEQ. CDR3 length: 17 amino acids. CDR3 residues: CASSQDLTSGGTDTQYF. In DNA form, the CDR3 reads TGTGCCAGCAGCCAAGATCTGACTAGCGGGGGCACAGATACGCAGTATTTT.

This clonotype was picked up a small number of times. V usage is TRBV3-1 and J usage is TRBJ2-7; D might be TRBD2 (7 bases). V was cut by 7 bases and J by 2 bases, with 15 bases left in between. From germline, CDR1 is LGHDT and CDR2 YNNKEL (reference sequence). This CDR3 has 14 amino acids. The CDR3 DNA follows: TGTGCCAGCACGAGGCAGGGGACTACCTACGAGCAGTACTTC. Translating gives CASTRQGTTYEQYF.

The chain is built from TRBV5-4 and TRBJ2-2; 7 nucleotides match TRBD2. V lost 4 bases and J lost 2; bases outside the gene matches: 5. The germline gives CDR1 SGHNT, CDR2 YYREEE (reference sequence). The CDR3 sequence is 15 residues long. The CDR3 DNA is TGTGCCAGCAGCGTCCGGGACTACAACACCGGGGAGCTGTTTTTT. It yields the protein CASSVRDYNTGELFF.

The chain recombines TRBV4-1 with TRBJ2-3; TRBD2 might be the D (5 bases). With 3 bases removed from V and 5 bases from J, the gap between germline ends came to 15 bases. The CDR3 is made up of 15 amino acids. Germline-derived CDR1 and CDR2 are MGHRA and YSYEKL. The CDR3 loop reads CASSHATSFGDTQYF. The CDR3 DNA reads TGCGCCAGCAGCCACGCTACTAGTTTCGGAGATACGCAGTATTTT.

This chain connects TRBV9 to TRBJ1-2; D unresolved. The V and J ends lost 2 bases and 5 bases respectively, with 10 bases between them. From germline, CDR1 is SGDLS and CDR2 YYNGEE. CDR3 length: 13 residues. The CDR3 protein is CASSVGGEYGYTF. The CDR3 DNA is TGTGCCAGCAGCGTGGGCGGAGAATATGGCTACACCTTC. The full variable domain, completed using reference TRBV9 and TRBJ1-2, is DSGVTQTPKHLITATGQRVTLRCSPRSGDLSVYWYQQSLDQGLQFLIQYYNGEERAKGNILERFSAQQFPDLHSELNLSSLELGDSALYFCASSVGGEYGYTFGSGTRLTVV.